One and the same sample provided the 23 T cell receptor beta chains below, sequenced in a study of T cells in Graves' hyperthyroidism and ophthalmopathy. RNA transcripts served as the template for amplifying TCR beta CDR3 regions. Researchers ran a first-round RT-PCR on the TCR CDR3 using the HTBI primer set. TCRdb passed the multiplex PCR reads through MiXCR, listing each CDR3 protein once. This table has approximately 360,000 distinct CDR3 sequences, roughly 25% appearing once. The sequenced sample consisted of blood. The receptors were gathered from a man aged 50 to 60 with Graves' hyperthyroidism.

The chain carries TRBV27 and TRBJ1-6; D is uncertain. CDR1 and CDR2 (germline): MNHEY, SMNVEV (reference sequence). Trimming left V 2 bases short and J 6 bases short, with 5 bases between. The CDR3 contains 13 residues. CDR3 region: CASSLAANSPLHF. CDR3 sequence (DNA): TGTGCCAGCAGTTTAGCTGCTAATTCACCCCTCCACTTT.

This clonotype was found many times. J is TRBJ2-3 and V is TRBV7-8, with TRBD2 matching 7 bases. Trimming removed 4 bases from V and 3 bases from J; junction bases left unmatched: 10. CDR1 and CDR2 (germline): SGHVS, FQNEAQ. The CDR3 sequence is 16 residues long. CDR3 bases: TGTGCCAGCAGCTCCCGGTTGGGCGGGAGAACAGATACGCAGTATTTT. This sequence encodes CASSSRLGGRTDTQYF.

This clonotype was observed a handful of times. V is TRBV20-1 and J is TRBJ2-1, with TRBD1 identical over 7 bases. Germline values: CDR1 DFQATT, CDR2 SNEGSKA (reference sequence). The CDR3 has 15 amino acids. J gave up 1 base and V 4 bases, and 7 bases lay outside the gene matches. CDR3 nucleotides: TGCAGTGCTACGGGGCAGGGGGTGTCCTACAATGAGCAGTTCTTC. Residues: CSATGQGVSYNEQFF.

J is TRBJ2-7 and V is TRBV30; TRBD1 or TRBD2 may be the D gene (5 bases each). The CDR3 totals 17 residues. The V and J ends lost 1 base and 4 bases respectively, with 23 bases between them. Germline V CDR1 and CDR2: GTSNPN, SVGIG (reference sequence). CDR3: CAWSASLGVRVRYEQYF. CDR3 in DNA: TGTGCCTGGAGTGCCTCCTTGGGGGTTAGGGTCCGTTACGAGCAGTACTTC. The variable domain in full, with the rest retrieved from reference TRBV30 and TRBJ2-7, is SQTIHQWPATLVQPVGSPLSLECTVEGTSNPNLYWYRQAAGRGLQLLFYSVGIGQISSEVPQNLSASRPQDRQFILSSKKLLLSDSGFYLCAWSASLGVRVRYEQYFGPGTRLTVT.

This clonotype showed up just a few times. The chain employs TRBV6-2 or TRBV6-3 and TRBJ2-1; TRBD2 aligns across 10 bases. The CDR3 totals 17 residues. V was clipped by 6 bases and J by 3 bases; unmatched bases: 11. CDR1 and CDR2 (germline): MNHEY, SVGEGT. The CDR3 DNA reads TGTGCCAGCAGGGATTTTCTAGCGGGAGCAGGCTACAATGAGCAGTTCTTC. Residues: CASRDFLAGAGYNEQFF.

The gene calls are TRBV7-9 and TRBJ2-1; D is ambiguous. Germline V lookup: CDR1 SEHNR, CDR2 FQNEAQ (reference sequence). Deletions cut 5 bases from V and 8 bases from J, with 16 bases between. There are 14 residues in the CDR3. This CDR3 reads CASSVVSHDDEQFF. CDR3 nucleotide sequence: TGTGCCAGCAGCGTCGTTAGCCATGACGATGAGCAGTTCTTC.

This clonotype has a handful of counts. The chain links TRBV11-2 to TRBJ2-2; possibly TRBD2 for D (7 bases). This CDR3 has 19 residues. V lost 7 bases, J lost 7 bases, and 31 bases lay in between. Germline V gene data show CDR1 as SGHAT and CDR2 as FQNNGV. CDR3 sequence reads: CASIPLATLIGGAGGELFF. CDR3 DNA: TGTGCCAGCATCCCTCTTGCCACGCTGATTGGGGGGGCCGGCGGGGAGCTGTTTTTT.

The V gene is TRBV9, the J gene TRBJ2-2, with unresolved D. The CDR3 contains 15 residues. V lost 1 base and J lost 6, with 13 bases in between. The germline gives CDR1 SGDLS, CDR2 YYNGEE. This chain's CDR3 is CASSVSWAGPGELFF. DNA of the CDR3: TGTGCCAGCAGCGTAAGCTGGGCAGGTCCCGGGGAGCTGTTTTTT.

The rearrangement uses TRBV15 and TRBJ2-5; D is undetermined. V lost 2 bases to trimming and J lost 1 base, with 8 bases between them. Germline-derived CDR1 and CDR2 are LNHNV and YYDKDF (reference sequence). This CDR3 contains 14 residues. The CDR3 DNA is TGTGCCACCAGCAGATTAGCCACCCAAGAGACCCAGTACTTC. Its translation is CATSRLATQETQYF.

This clonotype was seen only a few times. V usage is TRBV12-3 or TRBV12-4 and J usage is TRBJ2-7, with D uncertain. Trimming stripped 0 bases from V and 6 bases from J, with 12 bases between. The CDR3 totals 14 residues. The DNA for the CDR3 is TGTGCCAGCAGTTTAGCAGGGTATCTGGGCGAGCAGTACTTC. Translation: CASSLAGYLGEQYF.

This CDR3 is CASSLYLEPTGEQFF. Written as DNA, the CDR3 is TGTGCCAGCAGCTTATACCTGGAGCCTACGGGTGAGCAGTTCTTC. This chain links TRBV11-2 with TRBJ2-1; D is ambiguous. The germline gives CDR1 SGHAT, CDR2 FQNNGV. CDR3 length: 15 residues. Trimming removed 2 bases from V and 9 bases from J, with 17 bases in between.

The chain carries TRBV11-2 and TRBJ2-1; 14 positions match TRBD2. The V gene end was trimmed by 6 bases and the J gene end by 9 bases; junction bases not matched to a gene: 13. Germline CDR1 is SGHAT and CDR2 is FQNNGV. CDR3 size: 17 residues. The DNA of the CDR3 is TGTGCCAGCAGGCAGACTAGCGGGAGGGCCCACAATGTTGAGCAGTTCTTC. The encoded protein is CASRQTSGRAHNVEQFF.

This clonotype has only a few counts. The V and J genes are TRBV28 and TRBJ2-7; D may be TRBD1 (7 bases). The ends were cut back, 3 bases at V and 1 base at J, with 13 bases in the middle. Germline V gene lookup returns CDR1 MDHEN and CDR2 SYDVKM. This CDR3 contains 15 residues. This CDR3 is CASSFRGVGSYEQYF. The DNA of the CDR3 is TGTGCCAGCAGTTTCAGGGGGGTAGGGTCCTACGAGCAGTACTTC.

The chain employs TRBV6-1 and TRBJ1-2; 9 bases align to TRBD1. The germline V gene encodes CDR1 MNHNS and CDR2 SASEGT. The CDR3 consists of 15 residues. The V and J ends lost 6 bases and 2 bases, in that order; junction bases with no gene match: 7. As DNA, the CDR3 is TGTGCCAGCAGACCTGGGGACAGGGTCAACTATGGCTACACCTTC. It specifies CASRPGDRVNYGYTF.

The CDR3 here is CASSLAYSYPDEQFF. The CDR3 DNA reads as TGTGCCAGCAGCTTGGCCTACTCCTATCCCGATGAGCAGTTCTTC. This chain joins TRBV3-1 and TRBJ2-1, with D unresolved. Germline CDR1 and CDR2: LGHDT and YNNKEL (reference sequence). There are 15 residues in the CDR3. V was cut by 5 bases and J by 8 bases, with 19 bases left in between.

The chain carries TRBV27 and TRBJ2-1; 11 positions match TRBD2. CDR3 length: 16 amino acids. V was pared by 4 bases and J by 4 bases, with 6 bases of the junction left unmatched. Looked up from germline, CDR1 is MNHEY and CDR2 is SMNVEV (reference sequence). The chain's CDR3 is CASSSRLAGLYNEQFF. DNA of the CDR3: TGTGCCAGCAGTTCCAGACTAGCGGGGCTTTACAATGAGCAGTTCTTC.

This clonotype was observed at least ten times. J is TRBJ1-5 and V is TRBV20-1; 7 positions match TRBD1. Germline assignment: CDR1 DFQATT and CDR2 SNEGSKA (reference sequence). This CDR3 spans 15 amino acids. The ends lost 0 bases at V and 4 bases at J; junction bases unmatched: 6. As DNA, the CDR3 is TGCAGTGCTAGAGATTCGGGACAGCTTAATCAGCCCCAGCATTTT. Residues: CSARDSGQLNQPQHF.

This clonotype was seen many times. The V gene is TRBV12-3 or TRBV12-4, the J gene TRBJ2-1, with 9 bases that match TRBD2. V was pared by 7 bases and J by 6 bases, with 10 bases of the junction left unmatched. The CDR3 has 15 residues. The CDR3 nucleotides are TGTGCCAGCATTTTTAGCGGGAGAACTCTCAATGAGCAGTTCTTC. This codes for CASIFSGRTLNEQFF.

There are many counts of this clonotype. V usage is TRBV12-3 or TRBV12-4 and J usage is TRBJ2-7; D is possibly TRBD1 or TRBD2 (5 bases each). V was clipped by 5 bases and J by 3 bases, with 17 bases between them. This CDR3 has 15 amino acids. CDR3 loop: CASSRGGFSFYEQYF. In DNA form, the CDR3 reads TGTGCCAGCAGTCGGGGCGGTTTCTCATTCTACGAGCAGTACTTC.

V and J are TRBV20-1 and TRBJ2-4, with 10 bases fitting TRBD2. The CDR3 contains 18 residues. Germline V CDR1 and CDR2: DFQATT, SNEGSKA (reference sequence). Trimming removed 0 bases from V and 7 bases from J; junction bases left unmatched: 15. CDR3 protein: CSARDLRSSSGGPNIQYF. CDR3 nucleotide sequence: TGCAGTGCTAGAGATCTCCGCTCCTCTAGCGGGGGTCCCAACATTCAGTACTTC.

The rearrangement links TRBV3-1 to TRBJ2-1, with 7 bases that match TRBD2. The CDR3 has 14 residues. The V gene's germline CDR1 is LGHDT and CDR2 YNNKEL (reference sequence). V gave up 5 bases and J gave up 8 bases; unmatched junction bases: 9. The CDR3 protein is CASSWGRAQDEQFF. CDR3 nucleotide sequence: TGTGCCAGCAGCTGGGGGAGGGCCCAGGATGAGCAGTTCTTC.

This clonotype showed up just a few times. V usage is TRBV27 and J usage is TRBJ2-2; the match to TRBD2 covers 8 bases. Germline assignment: CDR1 MNHEY and CDR2 SMNVEV (reference sequence). This CDR3 is built from 12 residues. After removal of 8 bases from V and 7 bases from J, the junction contained 3 bases not matched to a gene. Written as DNA, the CDR3 is TGTGCCAGCCGGGGGGGAAACGGGGAGCTGTTTTTT. Translating it yields CASRGGNGELFF.

CDR3 DNA sequence: TGTGCCAGCAGCCGGCCCGTCCACGGGAGAATCTGGGTCGAGCAGTACTTC. Protein sequence: CASSRPVHGRIWVEQYF. V and J are TRBV7-8 and TRBJ2-7; a weak D match, TRBD2 (6 bases). The germline gives CDR1 SGHVS, CDR2 FQNEAQ. V was trimmed by 5 bases and J by 6 bases, leaving 26 bases between them. The CDR3 has 17 amino acids.